The 12 T cell receptor beta chains in this list originate from one sample, sequenced in a study of cytomegalovirus exposure and HLA in healthy donors. Researchers ran the PCR with 60 Vbeta and 13 Jbeta primers. Data came from immunoSEQ multiplex PCR; TCRdb stores just in-frame clones and leaves some out. The table lists 150,000 to 170,000 clones, over 70% of them singletons. Sequencing was performed on PBMCs. These receptors all stem from a young man in good health and CMV-seropositive.

The chain has TRBV5-6 and TRBJ1-3; no clear D gene. Germline V gene sequence: CDR1 SGHDT, CDR2 YYEEEE. V was cut by 4 bases and J by 0 bases, with 11 bases left in between. The CDR3 is 15 residues long. This CDR3 reads CASSVHGVSGNTIYF. The CDR3 nucleotides are TGTGCCAGCAGCGTGCATGGAGTCTCTGGAAACACCATATATTTT.

The genes are TRBV30 and TRBJ2-1, with D perhaps matching TRBD2 (6 bases). The CDR3 totals 13 residues. Germline loops: CDR1 GTSNPN, CDR2 SVGIG (reference sequence). V lost 3 bases to trimming and J lost 9 bases, with 15 bases between them. CDR3 bases: TGTGCCTGGAGAGGGTGGGAGGAAGCTGAGCAGTTCTTC. This gives the protein CAWRGWEEAEQFF. The full variable domain, its missing parts supplied by reference TRBV30 and TRBJ2-1, is SQTIHQWPATLVQPVGSPLSLECTVEGTSNPNLYWYRQAAGRGLQLLFYSVGIGQISSEVPQNLSASRPQDRQFILSSKKLLLSDSGFYLCAWRGWEEAEQFFGPGTRLTVL.

The chain couples TRBV5-4 to TRBJ2-2, with D hard to call. CDR1 SGHNT and CDR2 YYREEE come from the germline V gene (reference sequence). CDR3 length: 14 amino acids. With 0 bases removed from V and 3 bases from J, the gap between germline ends came to 6 bases. CDR3 loop: CASSLAPDTGELFF. In DNA form, the CDR3 reads TGTGCCAGCAGCTTGGCCCCCGACACCGGGGAGCTGTTTTTT.

CDR3 DNA: TGTGCCAGCAGTTTATTTTCAGGGAAGTACGAGCAGTACTTC. It specifies CASSLFSGKYEQYF. The chain employs TRBV27 and TRBJ2-7, with a weak D call TRBD1 (5 bases). CDR3 length equals 14 residues. The ends were cut back, 1 base at V and 4 bases at J, with 11 bases in the middle. Per germline, CDR1 MNHEY and CDR2 SMNVEV (reference sequence).

The gene calls are TRBV11-2 and TRBJ2-1; weak D call: TRBD1 (5 bases). CDR3 size: 14 residues. Germline CDR1 SGHAT, CDR2 FQNNGV. Trimming took 2 bases from V and 9 from J, leaving 14 bases between them. For the CDR3, the DNA is TGTGCCAGCAGCTTAACATCCCCAGGGTCTGAGCAGTTCTTC. Translating it yields CASSLTSPGSEQFF.

This chain links TRBV7-9 with TRBJ2-1; 7 bases align to TRBD2. The CDR3 has 13 amino acids. Trimming removed 11 bases from V and 8 bases from J; junction bases left unmatched: 12. The germline CDR1 and CDR2 sequences are SEHNR and FQNEAQ (reference sequence). The CDR3 DNA sequence: TGTGCCCTGCCGGGACTACTCGAATATGAGCAGTTCTTC. This sequence encodes CALPGLLEYEQFF.

V is TRBV19 and J is TRBJ2-7; no definite D call. The germline CDR1 and CDR2 sequences are LNHDA and SQIVND (reference sequence). Trimming pared 6 bases from V and 2 bases from J, leaving 8 bases between. The CDR3 has 12 residues. CDR3 nucleotide sequence: TGTGCCAGTAGATCCCAGACCTACGAGCAGTACTTC. Its translation is CASRSQTYEQYF. The variable domain in full, with the rest retrieved from reference TRBV19 and TRBJ2-7, is DGGITQSPKYLFRKEGQNVTLSCEQNLNHDAMYWYRQDPGQGLRLIYYSQIVNDFQKGDIAEGYSVSREKKESFPLTVTSAQKNPTAFYLCASRSQTYEQYFGPGTRLTVT.

This chain joins TRBV27 and TRBJ2-1; 7 nucleotides agree with TRBD2. Trimming at V came to 2 bases and at J to 7 bases, leaving 8 bases not matched to a gene. This CDR3 is built from 15 residues. Germline-derived CDR1 and CDR2 are MNHEY and SMNVEV (reference sequence). DNA for the CDR3: TGTGCCAGCAGTTTAAGGGAGGGCCCGGGGAATGAGCAGTTCTTC. This encodes CASSLREGPGNEQFF.

CDR3: CASSRVTEETQYF. DNA for the CDR3: TGTGCCAGCAGCCGGGTGACAGAAGAGACCCAGTACTTC. V gene TRBV7-3 combines with J gene TRBJ2-5; tentative D call: TRBD1 (5 bases). Per the germline V gene, CDR1 is SGHTA and CDR2 is FQGTGA. Deletions cut 5 bases from V and 3 bases from J, with 10 bases between. CDR3 length equals 13 residues.

This clone appeared once. The rearrangement links TRBV25-1 to TRBJ1-3, with 10 bases identical to TRBD1. V lost 4 bases, J lost 4 bases, and 10 bases stayed unmatched. This CDR3 comprises 17 residues. From germline, CDR1 is MGHDK and CDR2 SYGVNS. The CDR3: CASSVGWTGGKGNTIYF. The CDR3 bases are TGTGCCAGCAGTGTTGGGTGGACAGGGGGAAAGGGAAACACCATATATTTT.

The genes are TRBV30 and TRBJ2-7, with a weak D call TRBD2 (6 bases). Per germline, CDR1 GTSNPN and CDR2 SVGIG (reference sequence). The CDR3 consists of 14 residues. Trimming pared 0 bases from V and 2 bases from J, leaving 11 bases between. As DNA, the CDR3 is TGTGCCTGGAGTGTTGGGCCGGGGGCCTACGAGCAGTACTTC. Translated, it gives CAWSVGPGAYEQYF.

This clone was detected only once. The rearrangement uses TRBV28 and TRBJ2-7; 11 bases agree with TRBD2. Germline-derived CDR1 and CDR2 are MDHEN and SYDVKM. V shed 6 bases, J shed 0 bases, and the junction held 7 bases outside the gene matches. The length of the CDR3 is 16 residues. The CDR3: CASRTAGTSGSYEQYF. CDR3 coding DNA: TGTGCCAGCAGGACTGCCGGGACTAGCGGCTCCTACGAGCAGTACTTC.